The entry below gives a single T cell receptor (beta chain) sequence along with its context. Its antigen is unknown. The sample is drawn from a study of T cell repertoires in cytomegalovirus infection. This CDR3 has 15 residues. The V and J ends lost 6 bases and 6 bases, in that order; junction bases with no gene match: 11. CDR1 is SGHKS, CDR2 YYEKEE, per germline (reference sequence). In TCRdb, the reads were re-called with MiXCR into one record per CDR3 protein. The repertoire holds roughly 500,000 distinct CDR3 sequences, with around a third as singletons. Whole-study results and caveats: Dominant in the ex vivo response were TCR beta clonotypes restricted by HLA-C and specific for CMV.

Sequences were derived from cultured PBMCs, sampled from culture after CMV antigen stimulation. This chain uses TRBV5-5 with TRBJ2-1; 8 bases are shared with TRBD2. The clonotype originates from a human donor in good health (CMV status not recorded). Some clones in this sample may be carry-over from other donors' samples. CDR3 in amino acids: CASTLSGNSPNEQFF. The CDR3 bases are TGTGCCAGCACCCTTAGCGGGAACTCCCCCAATGAGCAGTTCTTC.